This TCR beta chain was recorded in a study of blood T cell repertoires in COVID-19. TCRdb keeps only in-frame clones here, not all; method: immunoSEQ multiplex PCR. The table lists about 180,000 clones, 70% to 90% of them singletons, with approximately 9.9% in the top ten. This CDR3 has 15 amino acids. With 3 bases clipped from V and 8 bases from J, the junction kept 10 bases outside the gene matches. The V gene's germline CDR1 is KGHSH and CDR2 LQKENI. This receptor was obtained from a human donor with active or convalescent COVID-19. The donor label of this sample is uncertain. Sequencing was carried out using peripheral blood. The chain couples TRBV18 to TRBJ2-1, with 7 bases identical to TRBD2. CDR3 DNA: TGTGCCAGCTCACCTCCAGCGGGAAGAGGGGATGAGCAGTTCTTC. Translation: CASSPPAGRGDEQFF.